The TCR beta chain under discussion was sequenced for a study of OX40 agonist ivuxolimab in advanced cancers. A note on this clone: One end of the junction varies from germline; a read error may be responsible.

Germline-derived CDR1 and CDR2 are LNHNV and YYDKDF (reference sequence). The CDR3 length is 13 residues. Autoimmune disease history or systemic immunosuppression excluded patients. Clones were read by immunoSEQ multiplex PCR, and TCRdb kept only the in-frame ones, dropping some. The sample holds tens of thousands of clones, 93% seen once. This sequence was found in an adult with an advanced solid tumor such as melanoma, head and neck, liver or kidney cancer. The source material was CD4+ or CD8+ T cells sorted from blood, sampled in a trial of the OX40 agonist ivuxolimab. V gene TRBV15 combines with J gene TRBJ1-1; D uncertain. The CDR3 loop is CATSSGGLLELYF. The CDR3 nucleotides are TGTGCCACCAGCAGCGGAGGACTGCTCGAGCTTTACTTT.